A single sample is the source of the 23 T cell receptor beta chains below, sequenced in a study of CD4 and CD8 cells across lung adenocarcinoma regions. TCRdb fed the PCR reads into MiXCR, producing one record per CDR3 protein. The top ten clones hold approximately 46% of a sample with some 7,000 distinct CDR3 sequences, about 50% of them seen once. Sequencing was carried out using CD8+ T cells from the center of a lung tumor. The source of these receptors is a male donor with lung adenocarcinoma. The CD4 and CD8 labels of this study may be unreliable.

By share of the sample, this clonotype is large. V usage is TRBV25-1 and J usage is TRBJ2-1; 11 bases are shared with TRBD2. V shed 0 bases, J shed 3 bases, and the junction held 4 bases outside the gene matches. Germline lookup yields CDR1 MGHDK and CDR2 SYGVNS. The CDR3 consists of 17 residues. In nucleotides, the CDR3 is TGTGCCAGCAGTGAATATTCCGGGACTAGCGGCTACAATGAGCAGTTCTTC. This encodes CASSEYSGTSGYNEQFF. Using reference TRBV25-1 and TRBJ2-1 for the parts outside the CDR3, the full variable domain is EADIYQTPRYLVIGTGKKITLECSQTMGHDKMYWYQQDPGMELHLIHYSYGVNSTEKGDLSSESTVSRIRTEHFPLTLESARPSHTSQYLCASSEYSGTSGYNEQFFGPGTRLTVL.

CDR3 protein: CASSLEGDDYNEQFF. The CDR3 nucleotides read TGCGCCAGCAGCTTGGAAGGGGACGACTACAATGAGCAGTTCTTC. The chain employs TRBV5-1 and TRBJ2-1; perhaps D is TRBD1 or TRBD2 (5 bases each). Between the trimmed V and J ends, which lost 0 bases and 3 bases, there was a span of 10 bases. Germline V CDR1 and CDR2: SGHRS, YFSETQ. The CDR3 is made up of 15 amino acids.

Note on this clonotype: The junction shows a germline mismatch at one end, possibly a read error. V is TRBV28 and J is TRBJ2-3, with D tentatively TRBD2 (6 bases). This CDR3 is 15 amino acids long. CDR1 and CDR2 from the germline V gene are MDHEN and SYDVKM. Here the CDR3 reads CARGPGSGVTETQYF. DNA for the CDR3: TGTGCCAGGGGCCCCGGGAGCGGAGTCACAGAGACGCAGTACTTT. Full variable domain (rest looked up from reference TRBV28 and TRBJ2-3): DVKVTQSSRYLVKRTGEKVFLECVQDMDHENMFWYRQDPGLGLRLIYFSYDVKMKEKGDIPEGYSVSREKKERFSLILESASTNQTSMYLCARGPGSGVTETQYFGPGTRLTVL.

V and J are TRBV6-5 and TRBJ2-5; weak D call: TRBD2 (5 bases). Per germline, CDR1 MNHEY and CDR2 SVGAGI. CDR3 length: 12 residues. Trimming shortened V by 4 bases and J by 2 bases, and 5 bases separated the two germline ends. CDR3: CASSWEQETQYF. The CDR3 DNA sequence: TGTGCCAGCAGTTGGGAGCAAGAGACCCAGTACTTC.

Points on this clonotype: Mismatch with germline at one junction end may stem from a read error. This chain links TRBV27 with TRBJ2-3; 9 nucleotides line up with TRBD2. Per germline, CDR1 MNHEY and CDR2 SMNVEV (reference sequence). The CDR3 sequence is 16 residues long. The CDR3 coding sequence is TGTGCCAGCAGTTCCCGGGTAGCGGGAGCCACAAATACGCAGTATTTT. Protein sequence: CASSSRVAGATNTQYF.

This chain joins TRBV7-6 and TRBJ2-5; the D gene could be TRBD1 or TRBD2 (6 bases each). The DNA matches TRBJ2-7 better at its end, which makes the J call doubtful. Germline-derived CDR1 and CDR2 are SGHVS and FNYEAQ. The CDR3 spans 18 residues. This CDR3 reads CASSLVAARGDSYYEQYF. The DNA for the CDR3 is TGTGCCAGCAGCTTAGTTGCCGCTAGGGGGGATTCTTACTACGAGCAGTACTTC.

CDR3 in DNA: TGCTCCACCAAGCACGGGGGCCTAGACCAAGACACTCAGTACTTC. This translates into CSTKHGGLDQDTQYF. This chain joins TRBV10-2 and TRBJ2-3; D possibly matches TRBD1 or TRBD2 (6 bases each). The J call may be wrong; the DNA end is better matched by TRBJ2-4. The CDR3 is 15 residues long. The germline CDR1 and CDR2 sequences are WSHSY and SAAADI.

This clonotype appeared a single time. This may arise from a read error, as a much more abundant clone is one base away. The CDR3 protein is CVGSRQLYSTDTQYF. The DNA for the CDR3 is TGTGTCGGGTCGAGACAGCTTTATAGCACAGATACGCAGTATTTT. The chain joins TRBV10-3 to TRBJ2-3, with D maybe TRBD1 (5 bases). Germline V lookup: CDR1 ENHRY, CDR2 SYGVKD. The CDR3 totals 15 residues.

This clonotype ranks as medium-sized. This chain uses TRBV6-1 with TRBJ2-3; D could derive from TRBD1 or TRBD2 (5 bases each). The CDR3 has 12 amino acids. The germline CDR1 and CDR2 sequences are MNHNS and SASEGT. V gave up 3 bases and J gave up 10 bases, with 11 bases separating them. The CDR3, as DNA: TGTGCCAGCAGTGATGGGATGGGGGCGCAGTATTTT. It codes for CASSDGMGAQYF.

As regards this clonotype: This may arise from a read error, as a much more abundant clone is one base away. The CDR3 reads CASSLAGENNEQYF. The CDR3 DNA reads TGTGCCAGCAGTCTAGCGGGGGAAAACAATGAGCAGTACTTC. This chain uses TRBV6-1 with TRBJ2-4; 10 bases agree with TRBD2. The CDR3 length is 14 residues. Trimming took 5 bases from V and 13 from J; bases not matched to a gene: 11. Germline V gives CDR1 MNHNS, CDR2 SASEGT.

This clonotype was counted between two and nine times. This chain's CDR3 is CASSKGRDNEQFF. The CDR3 nucleotides are TGTGCCAGCAGTAAAGGCAGGGACAATGAGCAGTTCTTC. The chain recombines TRBV6-1 with TRBJ2-1; D is perhaps TRBD1 (5 bases). Germline V gene lookup returns CDR1 MNHNS and CDR2 SASEGT. With 5 bases removed from V and 5 bases from J, the gap between germline ends came to 10 bases. The CDR3 contains 13 residues.

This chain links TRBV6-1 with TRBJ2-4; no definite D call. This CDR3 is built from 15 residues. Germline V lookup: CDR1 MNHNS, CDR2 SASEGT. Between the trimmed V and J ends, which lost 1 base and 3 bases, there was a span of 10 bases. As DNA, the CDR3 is TGTGCCAGCAGTGAAGGATGGACCCTCAAAAACATTCAGTACTTC. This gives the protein CASSEGWTLKNIQYF.

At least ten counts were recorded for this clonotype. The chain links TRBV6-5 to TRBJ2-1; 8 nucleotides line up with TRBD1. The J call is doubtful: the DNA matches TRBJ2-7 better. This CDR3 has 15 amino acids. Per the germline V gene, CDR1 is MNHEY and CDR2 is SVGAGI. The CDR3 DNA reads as TGTGCCAGCAGTTACTCTTGGGACAGGAGGAACGAGCAGTACTTC. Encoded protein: CASSYSWDRRNEQYF.

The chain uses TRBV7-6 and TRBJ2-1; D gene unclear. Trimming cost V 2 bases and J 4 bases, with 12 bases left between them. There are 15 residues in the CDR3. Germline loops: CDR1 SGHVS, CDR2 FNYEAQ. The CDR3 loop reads CASSLTRLPYNEQFF. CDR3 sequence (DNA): TGTGCCAGCAGCTTAACACGGCTTCCATACAATGAGCAGTTCTTC.

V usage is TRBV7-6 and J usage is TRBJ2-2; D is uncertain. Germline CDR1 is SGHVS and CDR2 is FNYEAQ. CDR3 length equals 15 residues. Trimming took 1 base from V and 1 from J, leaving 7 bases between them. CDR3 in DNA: TGTGCCAGCAGCTTAGAAGCCAGGAACACCGGGGAGCTGTTTTTT. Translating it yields CASSLEARNTGELFF.

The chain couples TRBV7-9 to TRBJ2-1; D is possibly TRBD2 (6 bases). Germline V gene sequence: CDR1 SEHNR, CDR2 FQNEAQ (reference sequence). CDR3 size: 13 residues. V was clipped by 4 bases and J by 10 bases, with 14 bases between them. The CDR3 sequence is CASSSGDTYEQFF. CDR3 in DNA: TGTGCCAGCAGCTCGGGAGATACCTACGAGCAGTTCTTC. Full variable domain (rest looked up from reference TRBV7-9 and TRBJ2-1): DTGVSQNPRHKITKRGQNVTFRCDPISEHNRLYWYRQTLGQGPEFLTYFQNEAQLEKSRLLSDRFSAERPKGSFSTLEIQRTEQGDSAMYLCASSSGDTYEQFFGPGTRLTVL.

The CDR3 loop is CASSPRVAGRTEQFF. CDR3 nucleotides: TGTGCCAGCAGCCCCAGGGTAGCGGGAAGGACCGAGCAGTTCTTC. This chain links TRBV11-2 with TRBJ2-1; 8 bases match TRBD2. Unmatched junction bases numbered 13, after V lost 5 bases and J lost 10 bases. This CDR3 region has 15 residues. Germline values: CDR1 SGHAT, CDR2 FQNNGV.

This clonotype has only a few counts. DNA for the CDR3: TGTGCCAGCAGTCCCCTCGAGGGGCGGGAGCGGTCCAATGAGCAGTTCTTC. It translates to CASSPLEGRERSNEQFF. The chain couples TRBV27 to TRBJ2-1; 7 nucleotides agree with TRBD2. Looked up from germline, CDR1 is MNHEY and CDR2 is SMNVEV (reference sequence). The CDR3 runs to 17 residues. J gave up 6 bases and V 5 bases, and 16 bases lay outside the gene matches.

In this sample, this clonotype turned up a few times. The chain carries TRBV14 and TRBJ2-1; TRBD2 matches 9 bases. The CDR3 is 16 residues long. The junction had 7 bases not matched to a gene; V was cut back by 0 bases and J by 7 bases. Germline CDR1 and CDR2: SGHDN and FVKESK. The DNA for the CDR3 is TGTGCCAGCAGCCAAGATACTAGCGGGTTGGTAAATGAGCAGTTCTTC. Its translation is CASSQDTSGLVNEQFF.

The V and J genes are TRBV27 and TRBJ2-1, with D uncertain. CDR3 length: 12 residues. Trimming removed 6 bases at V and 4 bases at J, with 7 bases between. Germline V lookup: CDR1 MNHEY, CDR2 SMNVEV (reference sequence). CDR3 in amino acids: CASRRKYNEQFF. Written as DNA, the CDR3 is TGTGCCAGCAGACGTAAATACAATGAGCAGTTCTTC.

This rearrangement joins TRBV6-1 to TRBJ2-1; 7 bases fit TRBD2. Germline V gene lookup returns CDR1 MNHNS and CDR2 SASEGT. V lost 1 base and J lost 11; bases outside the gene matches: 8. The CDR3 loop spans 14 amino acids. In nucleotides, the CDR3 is TGTGCCAGCAGTGAAGGGGGGGTAGCGGGTCAGCAGTTCTTC. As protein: CASSEGGVAGQQFF.

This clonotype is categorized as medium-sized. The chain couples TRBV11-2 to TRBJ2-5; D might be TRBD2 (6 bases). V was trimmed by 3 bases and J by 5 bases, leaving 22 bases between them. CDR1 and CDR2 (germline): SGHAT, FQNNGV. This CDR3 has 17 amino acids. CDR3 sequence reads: CASSFGAGLGFRETQYF. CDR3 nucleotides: TGTGCCAGCAGCTTCGGGGCGGGGTTAGGCTTTCGGGAGACCCAGTACTTC.

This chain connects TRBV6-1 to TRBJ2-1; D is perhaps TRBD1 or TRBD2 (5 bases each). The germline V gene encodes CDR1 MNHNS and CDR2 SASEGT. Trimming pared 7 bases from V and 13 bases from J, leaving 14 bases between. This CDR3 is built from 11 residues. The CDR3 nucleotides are TGTGCCAGCAACGCCGAGGGGTTTCAGTTCTTC. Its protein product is CASNAEGFQFF.